This T cell receptor (beta chain) was observed in a study of T cells and Merkel cell carcinoma outcomes. Repertoires were generated with immunoSEQ multiplex PCR, while TCRdb's copy carries only in-frame clones and drops some. The sample records about 15,000 clones, about nine tenths being singletons. The TCR sequence derives from a human donor with Merkel cell carcinoma. Sequencing used tumor tissue from Merkel cell carcinoma.

The CDR3 coding sequence is TGTGCCAGCGATTTTTCACAGGGGGCCGTAGAGACCCAGTACTTC. Translation: CASDFSQGAVETQYF. The V call is TRBV6-1, the J call TRBJ2-5; 9 nucleotides match TRBD1. CDR1 MNHNS and CDR2 SASEGT come from the germline V gene. This CDR3 has 15 amino acids. V lost 8 bases, J lost 4 bases, and 11 bases stayed unmatched.